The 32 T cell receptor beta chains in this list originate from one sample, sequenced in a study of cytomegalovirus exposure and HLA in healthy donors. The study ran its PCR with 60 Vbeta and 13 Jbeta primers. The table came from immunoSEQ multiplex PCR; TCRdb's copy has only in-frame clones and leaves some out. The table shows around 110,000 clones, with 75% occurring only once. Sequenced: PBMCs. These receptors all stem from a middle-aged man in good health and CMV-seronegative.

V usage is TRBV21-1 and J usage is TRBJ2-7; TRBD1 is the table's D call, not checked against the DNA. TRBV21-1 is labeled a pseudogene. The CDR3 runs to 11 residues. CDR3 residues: CASSKKAQGNF. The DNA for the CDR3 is TGTGCCAGCAGCAAGAAGGCGCAGGGTAACTTC.

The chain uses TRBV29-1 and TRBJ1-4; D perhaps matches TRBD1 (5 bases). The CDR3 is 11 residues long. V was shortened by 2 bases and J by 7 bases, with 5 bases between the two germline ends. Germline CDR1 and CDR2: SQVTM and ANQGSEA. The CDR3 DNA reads TGCAGCGTTGAAACAGGTGAAAAACTGTTTTTT. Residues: CSVETGEKLFF.

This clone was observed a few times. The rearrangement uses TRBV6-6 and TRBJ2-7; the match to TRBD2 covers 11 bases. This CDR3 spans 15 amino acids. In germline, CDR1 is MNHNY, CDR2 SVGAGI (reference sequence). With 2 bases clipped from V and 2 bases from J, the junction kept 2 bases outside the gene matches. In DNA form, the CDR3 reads TGTGCCAGCAGTTACACTAGCGGGGGAACCTACGAGCAGTACTTC. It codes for CASSYTSGGTYEQYF.

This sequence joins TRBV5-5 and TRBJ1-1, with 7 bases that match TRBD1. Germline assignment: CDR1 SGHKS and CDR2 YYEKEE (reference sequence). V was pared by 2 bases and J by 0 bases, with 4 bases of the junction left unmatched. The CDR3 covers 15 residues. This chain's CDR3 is CASSFNRGMNTEAFF. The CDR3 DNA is TGTGCCAGCAGCTTCAACAGGGGAATGAACACTGAAGCTTTCTTT.

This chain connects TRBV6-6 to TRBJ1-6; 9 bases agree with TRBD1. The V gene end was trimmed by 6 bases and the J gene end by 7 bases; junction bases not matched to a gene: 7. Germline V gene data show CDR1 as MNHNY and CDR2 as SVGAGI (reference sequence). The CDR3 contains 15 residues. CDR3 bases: TGTGCCAGCAGCCGGGACAGGGCCCCAAATTCACCCCTCCACTTT. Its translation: CASSRDRAPNSPLHF.

CDR3 region: CASRRDRASNQPQHF. The CDR3 bases are TGTGCCAGCAGGAGAGACAGAGCTAGCAATCAGCCCCAGCATTTT. The chain couples TRBV6-5 to TRBJ1-5, with a possible D match to TRBD1 (5 bases). This CDR3 is built from 15 residues. Germline CDR1 MNHEY, CDR2 SVGAGI. The V end was cut by 6 bases, the J end by 0 bases, with 12 bases between.

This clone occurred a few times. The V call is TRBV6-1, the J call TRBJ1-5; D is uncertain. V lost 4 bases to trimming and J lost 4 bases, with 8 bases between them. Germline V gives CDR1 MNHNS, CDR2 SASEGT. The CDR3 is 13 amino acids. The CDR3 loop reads CASSVEYNQPQHF. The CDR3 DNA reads TGTGCCAGCAGTGTGGAGTATAATCAGCCCCAGCATTTT.

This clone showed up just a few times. The CDR3 is CASSLRERGYTF. The CDR3, as DNA: TGTGCCAGCAGCTTAAGGGAGAGAGGCTACACCTTC. The gene calls are TRBV5-6 and TRBJ1-2, with unresolved D. V lost 2 bases and J 8 bases, leaving 10 bases between the germline ends. Germline V gene data show CDR1 as SGHDT and CDR2 as YYEEEE. This CDR3 comprises 12 residues.

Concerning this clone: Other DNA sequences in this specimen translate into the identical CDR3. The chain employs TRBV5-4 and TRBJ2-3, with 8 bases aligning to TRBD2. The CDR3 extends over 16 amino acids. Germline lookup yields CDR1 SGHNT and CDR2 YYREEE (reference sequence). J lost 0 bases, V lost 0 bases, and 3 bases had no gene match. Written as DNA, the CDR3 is TGTGCCAGCAGCTTGGGTCCGGGGGGGAGCACAGATACGCAGTATTTT. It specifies CASSLGPGGSTDTQYF.

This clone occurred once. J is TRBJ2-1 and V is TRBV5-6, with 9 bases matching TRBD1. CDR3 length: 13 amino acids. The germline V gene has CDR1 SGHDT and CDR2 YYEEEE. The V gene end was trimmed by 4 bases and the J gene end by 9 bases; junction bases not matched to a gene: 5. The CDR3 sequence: CASSPTGGGEQFF. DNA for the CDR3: TGTGCCAGCAGCCCCACAGGGGGCGGTGAGCAGTTCTTC. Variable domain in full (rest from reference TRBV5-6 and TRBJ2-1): DAGVTQSPTHLIKTRGQQVTLRCSPKSGHDTVSWYQQALGQGPQFIFQYYEEEERQRGNFPDRFSGHQFPNYSSELNVNALLLGDSALYLCASSPTGGGEQFFGPGTRLTVL.

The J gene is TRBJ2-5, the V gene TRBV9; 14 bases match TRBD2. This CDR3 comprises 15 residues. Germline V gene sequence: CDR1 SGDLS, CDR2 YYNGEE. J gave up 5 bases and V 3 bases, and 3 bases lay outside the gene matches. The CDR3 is CASSEGLAGEETQYF. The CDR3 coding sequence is TGTGCCAGCAGCGAGGGACTAGCGGGGGAGGAGACCCAGTACTTC.

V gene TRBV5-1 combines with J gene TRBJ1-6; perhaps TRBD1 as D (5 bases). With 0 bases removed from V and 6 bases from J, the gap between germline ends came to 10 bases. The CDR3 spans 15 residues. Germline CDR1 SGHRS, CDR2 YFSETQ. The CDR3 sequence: CASSLGQNRNSPLHF. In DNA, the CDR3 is TGCGCCAGCAGCTTGGGACAGAACCGTAATTCACCCCTCCACTTT. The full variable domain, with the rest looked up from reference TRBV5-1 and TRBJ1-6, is KAGVTQTPRYLIKTRGQQVTLSCSPISGHRSVSWYQQTPGQGLQFLFEYFSETQRNKGNFPGRFSGRQFSNSRSEMNVSTLELGDSALYLCASSLGQNRNSPLHFGNGTRLTVT.

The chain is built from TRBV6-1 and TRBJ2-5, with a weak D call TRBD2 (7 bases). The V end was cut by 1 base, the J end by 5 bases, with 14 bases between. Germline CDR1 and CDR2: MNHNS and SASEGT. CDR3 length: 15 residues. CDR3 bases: TGTGCCAGCAGTGAAGTTGGGGGGGGGCAGGAGACCCAGTACTTC. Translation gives CASSEVGGGQETQYF.

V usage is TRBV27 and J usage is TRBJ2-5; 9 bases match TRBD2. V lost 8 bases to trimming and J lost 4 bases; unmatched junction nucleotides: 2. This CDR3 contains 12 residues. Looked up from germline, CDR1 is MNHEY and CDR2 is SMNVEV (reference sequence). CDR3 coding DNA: TGTGCCAGCCGCGGGGGGGCAGAGACCCAGTACTTC. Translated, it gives CASRGGAETQYF.

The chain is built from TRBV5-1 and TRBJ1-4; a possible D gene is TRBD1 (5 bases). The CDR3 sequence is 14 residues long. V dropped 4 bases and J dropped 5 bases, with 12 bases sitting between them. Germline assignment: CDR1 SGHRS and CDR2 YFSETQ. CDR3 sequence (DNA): TGCGCCAGCAGCCGGACATTCCCCAATGAAAAACTGTTTTTT. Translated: CASSRTFPNEKLFF.

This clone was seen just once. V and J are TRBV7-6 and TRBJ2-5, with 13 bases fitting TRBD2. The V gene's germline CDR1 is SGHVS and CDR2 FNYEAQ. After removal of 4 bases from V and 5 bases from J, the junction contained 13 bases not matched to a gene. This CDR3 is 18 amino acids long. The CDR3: CASSSQILAGGRYETQYF. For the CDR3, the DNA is TGTGCCAGCAGCTCGCAGATACTAGCGGGGGGGCGTTATGAGACCCAGTACTTC. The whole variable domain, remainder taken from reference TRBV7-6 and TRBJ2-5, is GAGVSQSPRYKVTKRGQDVALRCDPISGHVSLYWYRQALGQGPEFLTYFNYEAQQDKSGLPNDRFSAERPEGSISTLTIQRTEQRDSAMYRCASSSQILAGGRYETQYFGPGTRLLVL.

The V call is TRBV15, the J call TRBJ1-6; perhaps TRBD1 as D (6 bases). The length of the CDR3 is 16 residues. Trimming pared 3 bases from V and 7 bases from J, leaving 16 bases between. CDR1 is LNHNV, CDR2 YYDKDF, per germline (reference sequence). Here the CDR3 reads CATSSAPTGPNSPLHF. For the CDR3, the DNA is TGTGCCACCAGCAGTGCGCCGACAGGACCGAATTCACCCCTCCACTTT. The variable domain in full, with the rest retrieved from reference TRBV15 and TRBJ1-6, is DAMVIQNPRYQVTQFGKPVTLSCSQTLNHNVMYWYQQKSSQAPKLLFHYYDKDFNNEADTPDNFQSRRPNTSFCFLDIRSPGLGDTAMYLCATSSAPTGPNSPLHFGNGTRLTVT.

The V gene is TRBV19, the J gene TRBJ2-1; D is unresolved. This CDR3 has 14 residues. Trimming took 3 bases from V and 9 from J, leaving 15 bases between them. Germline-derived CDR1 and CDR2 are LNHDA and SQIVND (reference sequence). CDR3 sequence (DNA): TGTGCCAGTAGTATTCGCGAGATGGAGCGTGAGCAGTTCTTC. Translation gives CASSIREMEREQFF.

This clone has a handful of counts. The CDR3 protein is CASSDSSGGADTGELFF. The CDR3 coding sequence is TGTGCCAGCAGTGACTCTAGCGGGGGGGCCGACACCGGGGAGCTGTTTTTT. This chain connects TRBV6-4 to TRBJ2-2; 11 bases are shared with TRBD2. Losses at the gene ends were 0 bases for V and 3 bases for J; bases not matched to a gene: 3. The CDR3 length is 17 residues. The germline V gene has CDR1 MRHNA and CDR2 SNTAGT.

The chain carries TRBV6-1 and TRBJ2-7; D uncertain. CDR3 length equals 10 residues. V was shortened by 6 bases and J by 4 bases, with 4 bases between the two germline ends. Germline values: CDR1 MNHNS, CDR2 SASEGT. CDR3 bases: TGTGCCAGCAGCTTATACGAGCAGTACTTC. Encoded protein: CASSLYEQYF.

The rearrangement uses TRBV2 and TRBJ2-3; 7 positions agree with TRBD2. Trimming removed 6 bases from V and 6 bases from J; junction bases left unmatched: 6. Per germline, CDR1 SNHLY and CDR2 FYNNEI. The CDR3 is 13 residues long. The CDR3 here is CASRGGARDTQYF. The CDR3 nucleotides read TGTGCCAGCAGGGGAGGGGCGCGGGATACGCAGTATTTT.

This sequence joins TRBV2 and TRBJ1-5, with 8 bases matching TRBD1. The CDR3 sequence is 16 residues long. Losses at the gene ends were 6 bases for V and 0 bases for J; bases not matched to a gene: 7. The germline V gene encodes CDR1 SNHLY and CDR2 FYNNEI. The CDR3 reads CASSAFQGASNQPQHF. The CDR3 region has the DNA TGTGCCAGCAGCGCCTTCCAGGGGGCTAGCAATCAGCCCCAGCATTTT.

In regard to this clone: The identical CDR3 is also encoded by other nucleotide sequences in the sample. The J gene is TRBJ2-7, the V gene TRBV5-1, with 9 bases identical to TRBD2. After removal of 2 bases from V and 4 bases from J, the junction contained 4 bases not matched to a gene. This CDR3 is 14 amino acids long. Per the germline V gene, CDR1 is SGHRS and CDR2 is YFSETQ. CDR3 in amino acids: CASSLGGGDYEQYF. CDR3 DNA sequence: TGCGCCAGCAGCTTAGGCGGGGGGGATTACGAGCAGTACTTC. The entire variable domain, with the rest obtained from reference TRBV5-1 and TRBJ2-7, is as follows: KAGVTQTPRYLIKTRGQQVTLSCSPISGHRSVSWYQQTPGQGLQFLFEYFSETQRNKGNFPGRFSGRQFSNSRSEMNVSTLELGDSALYLCASSLGGGDYEQYFGPGTRLTVT.

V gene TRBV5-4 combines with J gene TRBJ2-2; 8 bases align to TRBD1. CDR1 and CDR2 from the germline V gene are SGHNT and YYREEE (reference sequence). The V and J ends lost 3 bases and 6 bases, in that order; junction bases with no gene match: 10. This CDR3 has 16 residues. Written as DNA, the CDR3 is TGTGCCAGCAGCTACCCCCTTGCAGGGGGCTCCGGGGAGCTGTTTTTT. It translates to CASSYPLAGGSGELFF.

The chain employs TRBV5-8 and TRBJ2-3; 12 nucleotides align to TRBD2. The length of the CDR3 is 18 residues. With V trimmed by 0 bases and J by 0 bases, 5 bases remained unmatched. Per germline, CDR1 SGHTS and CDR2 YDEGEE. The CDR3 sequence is CASSLAVTSGGSTDTQYF. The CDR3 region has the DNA TGTGCCAGCAGCTTGGCCGTGACTAGCGGGGGCAGCACAGATACGCAGTATTTT.

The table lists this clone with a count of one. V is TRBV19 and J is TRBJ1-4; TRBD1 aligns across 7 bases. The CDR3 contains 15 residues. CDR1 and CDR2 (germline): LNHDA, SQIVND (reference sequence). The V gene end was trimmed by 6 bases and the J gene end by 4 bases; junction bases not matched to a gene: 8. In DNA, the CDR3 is TGTGCCAGTAGACCAGGGACAGCCCGTAATGAAAAACTGTTTTTT. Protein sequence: CASRPGTARNEKLFF.

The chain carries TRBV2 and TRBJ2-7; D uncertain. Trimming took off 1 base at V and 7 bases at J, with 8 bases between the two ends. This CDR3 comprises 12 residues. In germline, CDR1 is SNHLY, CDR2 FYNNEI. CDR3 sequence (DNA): TGTGCCAGCAGTGAAGTTTACAGAGAGCAGTACTTC. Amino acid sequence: CASSEVYREQYF.

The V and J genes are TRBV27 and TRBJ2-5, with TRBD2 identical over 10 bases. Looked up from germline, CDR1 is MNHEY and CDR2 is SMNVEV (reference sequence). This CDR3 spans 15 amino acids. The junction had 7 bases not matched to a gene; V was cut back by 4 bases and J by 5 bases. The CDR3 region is CASSSRSGGVETQYF. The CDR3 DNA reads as TGTGCCAGCAGTTCCAGGAGCGGGGGGGTGGAGACCCAGTACTTC.

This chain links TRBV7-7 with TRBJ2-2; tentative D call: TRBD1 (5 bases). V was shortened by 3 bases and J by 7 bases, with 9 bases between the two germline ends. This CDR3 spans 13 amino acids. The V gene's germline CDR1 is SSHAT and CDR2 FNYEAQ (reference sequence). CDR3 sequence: CASSLKGDGELFF. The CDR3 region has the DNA TGTGCCAGCAGCTTGAAAGGGGACGGGGAGCTGTTTTTT. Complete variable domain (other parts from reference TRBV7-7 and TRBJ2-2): GAGVSQSPRYKVTKRGQDVTLRCDPISSHATLYWYQQALGQGPEFLTYFNYEAQPDKSGLPSDRFSAERPEGSISTLTIQRTEQRDSAMYRCASSLKGDGELFFGEGSRLTVL.

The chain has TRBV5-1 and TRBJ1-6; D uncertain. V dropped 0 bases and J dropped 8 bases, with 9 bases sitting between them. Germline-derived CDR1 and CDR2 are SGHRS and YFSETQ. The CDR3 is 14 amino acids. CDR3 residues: CASSLGGNHSPLHF. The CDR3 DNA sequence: TGCGCCAGCAGCTTGGGAGGGAATCATTCACCCCTCCACTTT. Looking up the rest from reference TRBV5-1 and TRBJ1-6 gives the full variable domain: KAGVTQTPRYLIKTRGQQVTLSCSPISGHRSVSWYQQTPGQGLQFLFEYFSETQRNKGNFPGRFSGRQFSNSRSEMNVSTLELGDSALYLCASSLGGNHSPLHFGNGTRLTVT.

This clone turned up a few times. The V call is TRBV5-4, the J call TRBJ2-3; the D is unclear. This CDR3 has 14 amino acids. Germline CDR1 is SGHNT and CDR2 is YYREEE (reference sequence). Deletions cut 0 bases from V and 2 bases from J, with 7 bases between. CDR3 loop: CASSLVADTDTQYF. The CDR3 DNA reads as TGTGCCAGCAGCTTGGTGGCGGACACAGATACGCAGTATTTT.

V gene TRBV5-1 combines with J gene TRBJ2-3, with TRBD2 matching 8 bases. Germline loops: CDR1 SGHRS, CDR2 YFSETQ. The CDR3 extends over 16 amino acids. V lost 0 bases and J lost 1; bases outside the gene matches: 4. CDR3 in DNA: TGCGCCAGCAGCTTGGTATTAGCGGGGCGCACAGATACGCAGTATTTT. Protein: CASSLVLAGRTDTQYF.